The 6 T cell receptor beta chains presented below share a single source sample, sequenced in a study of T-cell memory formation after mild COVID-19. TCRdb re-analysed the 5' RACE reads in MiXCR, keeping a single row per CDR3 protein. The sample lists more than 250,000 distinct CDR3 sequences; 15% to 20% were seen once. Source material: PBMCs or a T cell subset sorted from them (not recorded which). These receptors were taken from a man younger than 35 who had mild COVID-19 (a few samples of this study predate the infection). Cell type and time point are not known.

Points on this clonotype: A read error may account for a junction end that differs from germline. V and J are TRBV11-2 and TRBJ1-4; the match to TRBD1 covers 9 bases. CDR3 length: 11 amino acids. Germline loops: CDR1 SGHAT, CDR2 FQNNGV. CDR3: CASSRRDRVVF. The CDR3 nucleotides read TGTGCCAGCAGCAGGCGGGACAGGGTTGTTTTT.

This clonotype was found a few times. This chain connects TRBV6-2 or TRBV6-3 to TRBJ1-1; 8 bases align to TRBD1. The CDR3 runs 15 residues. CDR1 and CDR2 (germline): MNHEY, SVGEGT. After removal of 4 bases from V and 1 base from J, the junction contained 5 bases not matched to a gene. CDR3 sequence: CASSWSGGWNTEAFF. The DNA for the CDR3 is TGTGCCAGCAGTTGGTCAGGGGGCTGGAACACTGAAGCTTTCTTT.

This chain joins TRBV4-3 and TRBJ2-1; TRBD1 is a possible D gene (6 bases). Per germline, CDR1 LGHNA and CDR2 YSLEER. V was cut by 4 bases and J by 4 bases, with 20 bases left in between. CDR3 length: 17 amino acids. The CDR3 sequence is CASSPQGSGHKYNEQFF. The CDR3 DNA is TGCGCCAGCAGCCCCCAGGGGTCGGGACATAAATACAATGAGCAGTTCTTC.

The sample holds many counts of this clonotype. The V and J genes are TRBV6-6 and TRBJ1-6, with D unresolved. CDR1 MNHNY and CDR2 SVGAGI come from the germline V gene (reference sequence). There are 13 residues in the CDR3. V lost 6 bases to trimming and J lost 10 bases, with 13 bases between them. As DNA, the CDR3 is TGTGCCAGCAGCGACCTGGGTTGGTCACCCCTCCACTTT. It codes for CASSDLGWSPLHF.

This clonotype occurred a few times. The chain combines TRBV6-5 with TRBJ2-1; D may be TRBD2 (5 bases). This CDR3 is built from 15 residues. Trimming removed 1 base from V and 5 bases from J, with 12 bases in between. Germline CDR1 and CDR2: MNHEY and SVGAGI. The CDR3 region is CASSYWSGNNNEQFF. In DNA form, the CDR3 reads TGTGCCAGCAGTTACTGGAGCGGAAATAACAATGAGCAGTTCTTC.

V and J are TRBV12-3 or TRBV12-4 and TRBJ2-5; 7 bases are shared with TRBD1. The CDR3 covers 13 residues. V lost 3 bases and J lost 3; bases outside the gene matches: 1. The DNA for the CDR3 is TGTGCCAGCAGTTTCGGGACAGAAGAGACCCAGTACTTC. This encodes CASSFGTEETQYF.